Below, 18 T cell receptor beta chains from the same sample are listed, as sequenced in a study of sequential checkpoint blockade in melanoma. The protocol was immunoSEQ multiplex PCR, while the TCRdb copy is restricted to in-frame clones and leaves out a portion. The data hold more than 9,000 clones, with around 73% observed a single time. Stated treatment: randomized to nivolumab then ipilimumab (arm A) or the reverse (arm B). The sequenced sample was CD8+ T cells sorted from blood (inferred from file names), obtained from a patient given nivolumab and ipilimumab in sequence. The receptors stem from a human donor with melanoma.

This clone was recorded once. The V call is TRBV7-9, the J call TRBJ2-1; 11 nucleotides align to TRBD2. The CDR3 is 15 residues long. Trimming took 4 bases from V and 5 from J; bases not matched to a gene: 4. The germline V gene encodes CDR1 SEHNR and CDR2 FQNEAQ (reference sequence). The CDR3 protein is CASSSGLAGDNEQFF. The CDR3 nucleotides are TGTGCCAGCAGCTCCGGACTAGCGGGCGACAATGAGCAGTTCTTC.

The chain combines TRBV5-4 with TRBJ1-2; D is undetermined. The ends were cut back, 4 bases at V and 6 bases at J, with 13 bases in the middle. Germline V gene sequence: CDR1 SGHNT, CDR2 YYREEE (reference sequence). The CDR3 runs to 13 residues. The CDR3 protein is CASSGRGGNGYTF. The CDR3 DNA sequence: TGTGCCAGCAGCGGGCGGGGAGGGAATGGCTACACCTTC.

The chain links TRBV25-1 to TRBJ1-2; 7 nucleotides agree with TRBD1. CDR1 and CDR2 (germline): MGHDK, SYGVNS. The V gene end was trimmed by 4 bases and the J gene end by 8 bases; junction bases not matched to a gene: 4. The CDR3 totals 12 residues. CDR3 DNA: TGTGCCAGCAGTGGTACAGGGGAGGGCTACACCTTC. This codes for CASSGTGEGYTF.

This rearrangement joins TRBV30 to TRBJ1-4; TRBD1 agrees at 8 bases. The CDR3 has 13 residues. J lost 7 bases, V lost 4 bases, and 5 bases had no gene match. Germline V CDR1 and CDR2: GTSNPN, SVGIG (reference sequence). The CDR3 protein is CAWKAGGGEKLFF. CDR3 bases: TGTGCCTGGAAGGCAGGGGGCGGTGAAAAACTGTTTTTT. Full variable domain (missing parts from reference TRBV30 and TRBJ1-4): SQTIHQWPATLVQPVGSPLSLECTVEGTSNPNLYWYRQAAGRGLQLLFYSVGIGQISSEVPQNLSASRPQDRQFILSSKKLLLSDSGFYLCAWKAGGGEKLFFGSGTQLSVL.

The chain is built from TRBV27 and TRBJ1-1, with D unclear. The CDR3 has 13 amino acids. In germline, CDR1 is MNHEY, CDR2 SMNVEV (reference sequence). Trimming took off 8 bases at V and 3 bases at J, with 13 bases between the two ends. CDR3 in amino acids: CASFNGMHTEAFF. In DNA, the CDR3 is TGTGCCAGCTTTAACGGGATGCACACTGAAGCTTTCTTT.

This chain links TRBV5-6 with TRBJ1-2; the match to TRBD1 covers 7 bases. The CDR3 has 15 amino acids. The trim removed 1 base at V and 4 bases at J, leaving 7 bases unmatched. Germline loops: CDR1 SGHDT, CDR2 YYEEEE. The CDR3 spells CASSLTAGGGYGYTF. CDR3 in DNA: TGTGCCAGCAGCTTGACGGCAGGGGGAGGCTATGGCTACACCTTC.

This chain links TRBV9 with TRBJ2-2, with D possibly TRBD2 on 5 matching bases. The CDR3 covers 16 residues. Germline V CDR1 and CDR2: SGDLS, YYNGEE. Trimming left V 3 bases short and J 0 bases short, with 12 bases between. The CDR3 reads CASSAWTGTNTGELFF. The CDR3 DNA reads as TGTGCCAGCAGCGCCTGGACGGGAACGAACACCGGGGAGCTGTTTTTT.

The gene calls are TRBV2 and TRBJ2-1; 7 positions agree with TRBD2. Germline V gene sequence: CDR1 SNHLY, CDR2 FYNNEI. This CDR3 contains 14 residues. V trimming: 8 bases; J trimming: 0 bases; junction bases outside the gene matches: 4. CDR3 in DNA: TGTGCCAGCGACGGGGGGAGCTCCTACAATGAGCAGTTCTTC. It encodes CASDGGSSYNEQFF.

This clone was found a few times. The chain has TRBV9 and TRBJ2-1; tentatively, D is TRBD1 (6 bases). The CDR3 is made up of 14 amino acids. Per the germline V gene, CDR1 is SGDLS and CDR2 is YYNGEE. Trimming pared 4 bases from V and 8 bases from J, leaving 16 bases between. The CDR3 is CASSTGLGPDEQFF. CDR3 sequence (DNA): TGTGCCAGCAGCACAGGGTTAGGGCCCGATGAGCAGTTCTTC.

The genes are TRBV15 and TRBJ2-3; 7 bases are a match to TRBD1. The V gene's germline CDR1 is LNHNV and CDR2 YYDKDF (reference sequence). Unmatched junction bases numbered 14, after V lost 1 base and J lost 4 bases. There are 18 residues in the CDR3. This CDR3 is CATSRGTRSGGRADTQYF. In nucleotides, the CDR3 is TGTGCCACCAGCAGAGGTACTAGATCAGGGGGACGGGCAGATACGCAGTATTTT.

This chain links TRBV10-1 with TRBJ2-7; D is perhaps TRBD1 (6 bases). The CDR3 totals 15 residues. V was shortened by 2 bases and J by 0 bases, with 11 bases between the two germline ends. The germline V gene encodes CDR1 WNHNN and CDR2 SYGVQD (reference sequence). CDR3 in amino acids: CASSEDRSNSYEQYF. The CDR3 coding sequence is TGCGCCAGCAGTGAGGACAGGAGCAACTCCTACGAGCAGTACTTC.

The genes are TRBV30 and TRBJ2-5; D might be TRBD2 (7 bases). CDR1 and CDR2 (germline): GTSNPN, SVGIG (reference sequence). V shed 0 bases and J shed 5 bases, with 16 bases lying between them. There are 15 residues in the CDR3. CDR3 residues: CAWSVMGGGPETQYF. The CDR3 DNA sequence: TGTGCCTGGAGTGTAATGGGGGGGGGCCCGGAGACCCAGTACTTC.

The chain has TRBV27 and TRBJ2-3, with D tentatively TRBD2 (7 bases). Trimming left V 6 bases short and J 14 bases short, with 24 bases between. The germline V gene has CDR1 MNHEY and CDR2 SMNVEV (reference sequence). The CDR3 is 14 amino acids. The CDR3: CASSGSYQGTKWYF. DNA for the CDR3: TGTGCCAGCAGCGGATCCTATCAGGGGACTAAATGGTATTTT.

The V call is TRBV7-9, the J call TRBJ2-2; D is perhaps TRBD2 (5 bases). The CDR3 runs to 13 residues. Germline assignment: CDR1 SEHNR and CDR2 FQNEAQ (reference sequence). Trimming took off 5 bases at V and 6 bases at J, with 10 bases between the two ends. The CDR3 reads CASSPSFPGELFF. CDR3 DNA sequence: TGTGCCAGCAGCCCTAGCTTCCCCGGGGAGCTGTTTTTT.

This sequence joins TRBV13 and TRBJ2-5, with D tentatively TRBD1 (6 bases). V lost 3 bases to trimming and J lost 2 bases, with 16 bases between them. This CDR3 is 16 amino acids long. Germline lookup yields CDR1 PRHDT and CDR2 FYEKMQ (reference sequence). The CDR3, as DNA: TGTGCCAGCAGCTTCTCGGCAGGGGCTCTTCAAGAGACCCAGTACTTC. Translation: CASSFSAGALQETQYF.

The chain employs TRBV29-1 and TRBJ2-7; a possible D gene is TRBD1 (6 bases). The CDR3 spans 14 residues. Trimming took off 1 base at V and 0 bases at J, with 10 bases between the two ends. Germline V gene data show CDR1 as SQVTM and CDR2 as ANQGSEA. This chain's CDR3 is CSVEGQGSSYEQYF. The CDR3 coding sequence is TGCAGCGTTGAAGGGCAGGGGAGCTCCTACGAGCAGTACTTC.

CDR3 region: CASSSGLAGGETQYF. CDR3 nucleotide sequence: TGCGCCAGCAGCTCGGGACTAGCGGGAGGAGAGACCCAGTACTTC. This chain connects TRBV5-1 to TRBJ2-5, with 15 bases matching TRBD2. In germline, CDR1 is SGHRS, CDR2 YFSETQ. J was trimmed by 4 bases and V by 3 bases; bases with no gene match: 1. CDR3 length: 15 amino acids.

The chain links TRBV7-2 to TRBJ2-3; 7 bases are shared with TRBD2. The CDR3 contains 12 residues. Germline V gene lookup returns CDR1 SGHTA and CDR2 FQGNSA. J gave up 14 bases and V 1 base, and 6 bases lay outside the gene matches. This CDR3 reads CASSLVAGDRYF. The CDR3 DNA reads as TGTGCCAGCAGCTTAGTGGCGGGAGACAGGTATTTT.